The 15 T cell receptor beta chains below come from one sample, sequenced in a study of OX40 agonist ivuxolimab in advanced cancers. Libraries were made using the immunoSEQ multiplex PCR assay. Drawn from immuneACCESS, this table holds only the in-frame rearrangements with V and J called that TCRdb kept. Clones are partly lost; checked studies trace under half to an unresolved V gene and leave the rest unexplained. Recorded for this sample are 25,000 to 35,000 clones; about four fifths of them occurred a single time. The ten largest account for 12% of the sample. Sequencing was performed on CD4+ or CD8+ T cells sorted from blood, taken in a trial of the OX40 agonist ivuxolimab. The receptors were gathered from an adult with an advanced solid tumor such as melanoma, head and neck, liver or kidney cancer.

This chain links TRBV5-6 with TRBJ1-4; D is unresolved. The CDR3 has 14 residues. Trimming pared 2 bases from V and 2 bases from J, leaving 7 bases between. From germline, CDR1 is SGHDT and CDR2 YYEEEE. The CDR3, as DNA: TGTGCCAGCAGCTTAATAGGGACTAATGAAAAACTGTTTTTT. Translated, it gives CASSLIGTNEKLFF.

A note on this clone: At one end the junction does not follow the germline gene, possibly because of a read error. This chain uses TRBV28 with TRBJ2-7, with D maybe TRBD1 (6 bases). The CDR3 consists of 15 residues. Per germline, CDR1 MDHEN and CDR2 SYDVKM. CDR3 DNA sequence: TGTGCCAGCAGTTACCGGACAGAGCCCTCCACGCCGTTCGACTTC. It codes for CASSYRTEPSTPFDF.

The chain recombines TRBV13 with TRBJ2-7; 7 bases line up with TRBD2. The CDR3 has 12 amino acids. Trimming cost V 3 bases and J 6 bases; bases outside gene matches: 2. Germline CDR1 is PRHDT and CDR2 is FYEKMQ (reference sequence). In nucleotides, the CDR3 is TGTGCCAGCAGCTTGGGAGGGACCGAGCAGTACTTC. This gives the protein CASSLGGTEQYF. The entire variable domain, with the rest obtained from reference TRBV13 and TRBJ2-7, is as follows: AAGVIQSPRHLIKEKRETATLKCYPIPRHDTVYWYQQGPGQDPQFLISFYEKMQSDKGSIPDRFSAQQFSDYHSELNMSSLELGDSALYFCASSLGGTEQYFGPGTRLTVT.

The gene calls are TRBV30 and TRBJ2-3, with D unresolved. This CDR3 region has 12 residues. Germline V gene data show CDR1 as GTSNPN and CDR2 as SVGIG (reference sequence). The germline V and J ends were trimmed by 4 bases and 4 bases, with 9 bases remaining between them. CDR3 DNA sequence: TGTGCCTGGACCCCCCTTTCAGATACGCAGTATTTT. Protein sequence: CAWTPLSDTQYF.

The V call is TRBV6-5, the J call TRBJ1-1; TRBD1 aligns across 7 bases. J lost 7 bases, V lost 2 bases, and 10 bases had no gene match. Germline CDR1 and CDR2: MNHEY and SVGAGI. The CDR3 has 15 residues. The CDR3 is CASSYGLQGRGEAFF. CDR3 bases: TGTGCCAGCAGTTACGGTCTACAGGGGCGGGGTGAAGCTTTCTTT.

The chain has TRBV5-1 and TRBJ2-7; D gene unclear. The CDR3 has 15 residues. Germline values: CDR1 SGHRS, CDR2 YFSETQ. The germline V and J ends were trimmed by 2 bases and 3 bases, with 15 bases remaining between them. The CDR3, as DNA: TGCGCCAGCAGCTTCGGCAGTGACATAATCTACGAGCAGTACTTC. Protein product: CASSFGSDIIYEQYF.

Comment on this clone: Mismatch with germline at one junction end may stem from a read error. This chain uses TRBV6-1 with TRBJ2-1; D gene unclear. This CDR3 region has 13 residues. Germline loops: CDR1 MNHNS, CDR2 SASEGT. The CDR3 coding sequence is TGTGCCAGCAGGGAAGACTCCTACAATGAGCAGTTCTTC. Protein: CASREDSYNEQFF.

This CDR3 is CASTETGLSYNSPLHF. In DNA, the CDR3 is TGTGCCAGCACCGAAACAGGACTCTCCTATAATTCACCCCTCCACTTT. The chain joins TRBV9 to TRBJ1-6; perhaps TRBD1 as D (5 bases). The CDR3 sequence is 16 residues long. V lost 6 bases, J lost 0 bases, and 13 bases lay in between. Per germline, CDR1 SGDLS and CDR2 YYNGEE.

This chain links TRBV28 with TRBJ2-3; D may be TRBD1 or TRBD2 (5 bases each). Trimming shortened V by 3 bases and J by 2 bases, and 12 bases separated the two germline ends. Germline lookup yields CDR1 MDHEN and CDR2 SYDVKM. There are 15 residues in the CDR3. CDR3 protein: CASSLGQGDTDTQYF. CDR3 nucleotide sequence: TGTGCCAGCAGTTTGGGGCAGGGAGACACAGATACGCAGTATTTT.

V and J are TRBV27 and TRBJ1-4; D not certain. Trimming took 6 bases from V and 8 from J, leaving 10 bases between them. CDR1 and CDR2 (germline): MNHEY, SMNVEV (reference sequence). The CDR3 length is 12 residues. The CDR3 loop reads CASSSDREKLFF. Written as DNA, the CDR3 is TGTGCCAGCAGCTCGGACCGAGAAAAACTGTTTTTT.

The gene calls are TRBV28 and TRBJ1-2; D might be TRBD1 (6 bases). Germline V gene sequence: CDR1 MDHEN, CDR2 SYDVKM. V shed 3 bases and J shed 5 bases, with 13 bases lying between them. This CDR3 has 14 amino acids. The CDR3, as DNA: TGTGCCAGCAGTTTCGGGGGGGCCCGGTATGGCTACACCTTC. This translates into CASSFGGARYGYTF.

The V call is TRBV7-9, the J call TRBJ2-7; 11 nucleotides match TRBD2. V lost 3 bases, J lost 3 bases, and 4 bases stayed unmatched. This CDR3 spans 15 amino acids. Germline V CDR1 and CDR2: SEHNR, FQNEAQ (reference sequence). In DNA form, the CDR3 reads TGTGCCAGCAGCTTGACTAGCGGGATGCTCTACGAGCAGTACTTC. Translation gives CASSLTSGMLYEQYF. Looking up the rest from reference TRBV7-9 and TRBJ2-7 gives the full variable domain: DTGVSQNPRHKITKRGQNVTFRCDPISEHNRLYWYRQTLGQGPEFLTYFQNEAQLEKSRLLSDRFSAERPKGSFSTLEIQRTEQGDSAMYLCASSLTSGMLYEQYFGPGTRLTVT.

The chain uses TRBV14 and TRBJ2-1, with 8 bases lining up with TRBD2. V gave up 3 bases and J gave up 0 bases; unmatched junction bases: 13. Per the germline V gene, CDR1 is SGHDN and CDR2 is FVKESK. The CDR3 totals 19 residues. The CDR3 DNA reads as TGTGCCAGCAGCCACCTCGGAACCCCAGCGGGAGACTCCTACAATGAGCAGTTCTTC. Translated, it gives CASSHLGTPAGDSYNEQFF.

The chain couples TRBV29-1 to TRBJ1-2, with 10 bases matching TRBD1. Per the germline V gene, CDR1 is SQVTM and CDR2 is ANQGSEA. The ends lost 3 bases at V and 2 bases at J; junction bases unmatched: 12. The CDR3 has 17 residues. CDR3 nucleotides: TGCAGCGTTGAGGGACAGGGGCGCATCCTCCTAAACTATGGCTACACCTTC. Translating it yields CSVEGQGRILLNYGYTF.

This chain connects TRBV6-6 to TRBJ1-2; possibly TRBD1 for D (5 bases). With 2 bases removed from V and 2 bases from J, the gap between germline ends came to 6 bases. The germline V gene encodes CDR1 MNHNY and CDR2 SVGAGI (reference sequence). This CDR3 comprises 13 residues. The CDR3 region is CASSYDRNYGYTF. The CDR3 nucleotides read TGTGCCAGCAGTTACGACAGAAACTATGGCTACACCTTC.